This entry describes one T cell receptor (beta chain). It has no known antigen specificity. Per-base qualities were not stored, and no clone one base away is much larger. Libraries were made using 5' RACE. TCRdb lists the instrument as Illumina HiSeq 2500. A second PCR of 7 to 11 cycles was performed with a sample-barcoded 5' primer and a J-beta primer mix. A unique molecular identifier was introduced onto each TCR beta cDNA molecule by a template-switch 5' adaptor carrying 12 random nucleotides. Each sample yielded at least 3 million CDR3-containing paired-end reads. The Mint cDNA synthesis kit, primed by a TRBC-specific oligonucleotide, was used to synthesize first-strand cDNA from all RNA. After uracil-DNA glycosylase treatment, a first 18-cycle PCR used universal primers M1SS and BC2_uni_R on all cDNA. In the authors' own workflow: For normalization, 1 million high-quality reads were randomly selected from each sample, with every read carrying a distinct molecular identifier. Instead of being binned into consensus sequences, reads that shared molecular identifiers were thrown out. MiTCR, set to a Q25 quality threshold and the strictest error-elimination algorithm, was used for CDR3 identification, clonotype clustering and error correction. A nonparametric unseen species model with Euler transformation was used to estimate lower-bound total TCR beta diversity. Using fastp at Q25 and MiXCR, TCRdb reprocessed the public reads and kept productive beta chains. Rows matching on CDR3 protein sequence are summarized as one entry with the most common DNA and genes. The V and J calls reflect TCRdb's pipeline rather than the authors' work. This sample is represented by 750,000 to 950,000 distinct CDR3 sequences; 50% to 65% of them were singletons. The top ten hold around 40% of the sample.

The donors were roughly 39 Caucasian individuals from Russia, aged roughly 6 to 100 years, who were systemically healthy. Around 10 milliliters of peripheral blood were collected from each donor into EDTA-treated Vacutainer tubes. PBMCs were isolated by Ficoll-Paque density-gradient centrifugation, with at least 6 million obtained per sample. Trizol reagent was used to extract total RNA from PBMCs, with at least 6 micrograms per sample. For every donor, an aliquot of PBMCs went through flow cytometry to measure the percentages of naive CD45RAhigh/CD27high T cells. The data originate from a study of blood T cells in healthy people across ages (dated by TCRdb to the mid-2010s). With respect to the entire study: In model experiments, template switching captured roughly one uniquely barcoded TCR beta cDNA molecule for every two T cells. To avoid experimental bias, donors of different ages were spread randomly across the sequencing lanes. Using deep sequencing normalized with unique cDNA molecular identifiers, the study measured how TCR beta repertoire diversity changes with age. Using the same blood draw, the study looked at two additional independent replicas of 1 million unique cDNA reads for two donors, one aged 18 to 30 and the other aged 80 or older. The donors were divided into four age groups: young (average approximately 17 years), middle-aged (about 40), aged (around 67) and long-lived (about 90).

Results the study describes overall, beyond this receptor: The CMV infection status of donors was not known, potentially confounding age-related changes in expanded clonotypes. Compared with the aged group, the long-lived group had more naive CD4+ T cells, fewer expanded clones and increased TCR diversity, suggesting age selection. Since profiling was done on bulk unsorted PBMCs, naive and antigen-experienced compartments could not be conclusively compared. Estimates of total diversity based on one million sequenced T cells were regarded as lower bounds and as underestimates. Observed TCR beta diversity per million T cells fell roughly linearly with age, and a significant reduction was already apparent by age about 36. Observed TCR beta diversity correlated strongly with the percentage of naive T cells measured by flow cytometry.

From its cysteine to its phenylalanine, the CDR3 spans 14 amino acids. Kept here is only the CDR3 DNA, which spans 42 bases and is read in frame from base 1. Ends trimmed: V by 1 base, J by 10 bases; bases unmatched to a gene: 6. As encoded in the germline V gene (reference sequence), CDR1 is LGHDT while CDR2 is YNNKEL. The specimen was blood. The clonotype originates from a man at least 80 years old in good health. The chain was built from TRBV3-1 and TRBJ2-1, with 8 junctional bases fitting TRBD2. The DNA sequence is given as TGTGCCAGCAGCCAAGCAGGTAGCGGGGCCGAGCAGTTCTTC. Translated, it gives CASSQAGSGAEQFF.